This T cell receptor beta chain derives from a study of neurological immune-mediated disorders. General study results and limits: TCR-beta repertoires seemed private in all groups, with no expanded CDR3 amino acid sequences shared. Falling below healthy controls, multiple sclerosis showed the least TCR clonal expansion, while HTLV-1-associated myelopathy showed the most.

With 10-nucleotide random UMIs included, cDNA was synthesized by 5'RACE. TCRdb passed the 5' RACE reads through MiXCR, listing each CDR3 protein once. The sample lists about 59,000 distinct CDR3 sequences, 12% occurring once. This clonotype was seen at least ten times. Its target is unknown. The unsorted libraries were prepared from 2 million PBMCs (stored at -80 C). The germline V gene encodes CDR1 SGHRS and CDR2 YFSETQ. This CDR3 comprises 13 residues. Trimming shortened V by 5 bases and J by 8 bases, and 13 bases separated the two germline ends. The source material was PBMCs. The TCR originated in a woman aged 60-75 years with HTLV-1-associated myelopathy (HAM/TSP). The chain is built from TRBV5-1 and TRBJ2-2; no clear D. The DNA for the CDR3 is TGCGCCAGCAGTCGGGCTGCCACTGGGGAGCTGTTTTTT. Protein product: CASSRAATGELFF. The whole variable domain, remainder taken from reference TRBV5-1 and TRBJ2-2, is KAGVTQTPRYLIKTRGQQVTLSCSPISGHRSVSWYQQTPGQGLQFLFEYFSETQRNKGNFPGRFSGRQFSNSRSEMNVSTLELGDSALYLCASSRAATGELFFGEGSRLTVL.